This is a list of T cell receptor beta chains from one sample in a study of breast tumors, draining lymph nodes, adjacent tissues. TCRdb processed the multiplex PCR reads anew with MiXCR; each CDR3 protein has one entry. The table shows 200,000 to 300,000 distinct CDR3 sequences, with around 30% occurring only once. The sequencing sample was made of axillary lymph node tissue. The receptor set was obtained from a female donor with breast cancer. Some clones in this sample may be carry-over from other donors' samples. CDR3s include the opening cysteine and the closing phenylalanine or tryptophan. A D gene is named only where the DNA matches it firmly. Not all rows give a size; the values are once, few, many and, for expanded clones, a class.

v_call,d_call,j_call,clone_size,cdr3_nt,cdr3_aa
TRBV12-3/TRBV12-4,.,TRBJ1-5,many,TGTGCCAGCAGTTTTGTGGGGACCCAAAATCAGCCCCAGCATTTT,CASSFVGTQNQPQHF
TRBV29-1,TRBD1,TRBJ2-7,many,TGCAGCGCATCCGGGACAGGGGGCTCCTACGAGCAGTACTTC,CSASGTGGSYEQYF
TRBV12-3/TRBV12-4,TRBD1,TRBJ2-1,many,TGTGCCAGCAGTTCCGTTCGCCAGGACAGGGGAGGTGAGCAGTTCTTC,CASSSVRQDRGGEQFF
TRBV7-9,TRBD1,TRBJ1-1,.,TGTGCCAGCAGCCAAAGGACAGGCCTTATGAACACTGAAGCTTTCTTT,CASSQRTGLMNTEAFF
TRBV15,TRBD2,TRBJ2-3,.,TGTGCCACCAGCAGAGGGGCGGGAGTTAGTACGCAGTATTTT,CATSRGAGVSTQYF
TRBV5-1,.,TRBJ2-1,many,TGCGCCAGCAGCTTGGGAGACAGCTACAATGAGCAGTTCTTC,CASSLGDSYNEQFF
TRBV5-8,TRBD1,TRBJ2-6,many,TGTGCCAGCAGCCCGCGGACAGGCGTATACTCTGGGGCCAACGTCCTGACTTTC,CASSPRTGVYSGANVLTF
TRBV7-7,.,TRBJ1-1,.,TGTGACCCTTGGGGGGGGGAGGCTTTCTTT,CDPWGGEAFF
TRBV20-1,TRBD2,TRBJ2-7,many,TGCAGTGCTAGAGATTACTTACGAGCGGGAGGAACCTACGAGCAGTACTTC,CSARDYLRAGGTYEQYF
TRBV9,TRBD2,TRBJ2-7,many,TGTGCCAGCAGCGTAGGGACTAGCGGGGTCTCCTACGAGCAGTACTTC,CASSVGTSGVSYEQYF
TRBV3-1,TRBD1,TRBJ1-5,few,TGTGCCAGCAGCCAAGAGACAGGGTTCAATCAGCCCCAGCATTTT,CASSQETGFNQPQHF
TRBV12-3/TRBV12-4,.,TRBJ1-5,many,TGTGCCAGCAGTCCAATAGGGCAGCCCCAGCATTTT,CASSPIGQPQHF
TRBV5-1,.,TRBJ1-1,few,TGCGCCAGCAGCTTGGATTCGGTCACTGAAGCTTTCTTT,CASSLDSVTEAFF
TRBV7-8,TRBD2,TRBJ2-1,many,TGTGCCAGCAGCTTAGCCTTGGCGGGAGCTAATGAGCAGTTCTTC,CASSLALAGANEQFF
TRBV24-1,.,TRBJ2-5,many,TGTGCCACCAGTGGCGACAGAGAGACCCAGTACTTC,CATSGDRETQYF
TRBV6-5,.,TRBJ2-1,many,TGTGCCAGCAGTTATGGCGCAGGTTCAAAAGAGCAGTTCTTC,CASSYGAGSKEQFF
TRBV20-1,TRBD1,TRBJ1-1,few,TGCAGTGCTAGACGGGACAGAAACACTGAAGCTTTCTTT,CSARRDRNTEAFF
TRBV6-5,TRBD2,TRBJ2-7,few,TGTGCCAGCAGCCCGGGCGGGAGGGGATGGAACTACGAGCAGTACTTC,CASSPGGRGWNYEQYF
TRBV15,TRBD1,TRBJ2-7,.,TGTGCCACCAGCAGAGCGGACAGGGGCGAGCAGTACTTC,CATSRADRGEQYF
TRBV6-1,.,TRBJ2-5,many,TGTGCCAGCAGATCCTTGAGGGCAGCACAAGAGACCCAGTACTTC,CASRSLRAAQETQYF
TRBV5-1,.,TRBJ1-2,many,TGCGCCAGCAGCCCCCTAGCGGGTTGGCAGCATGGCTACACCTTC,CASSPLAGWQHGYTF
TRBV6-6,TRBD2,TRBJ2-3,many,TGTGCCAGCAAAGGACTAGCGGGAGGTTCAGATACGCAGTATTTT,CASKGLAGGSDTQYF
TRBV2,.,TRBJ2-5,many,TGTGCCAGCAGTGAAAGGGACACAGTTTTGGAGACCCAGTACTTC,CASSERDTVLETQYF
TRBV6-2/TRBV6-3,.,TRBJ2-5,.,TGTGCCAGCAGTTATTGGCGCGCCCCCGGGGGGACCCAGTACTTC,CASSYWRAPGGTQYF
TRBV7-9,.,TRBJ2-1,many,TGTGCCAGCGGAGGCCGCAATGAGCAGTTCTTC,CASGGRNEQFF
TRBV6-5,.,TRBJ2-1,.,TGTGCCAGCAATGAATCGGGTGGTGGGTACAATGAGCAGTTCTTC,CASNESGGGYNEQFF
TRBV28,.,TRBJ2-1,.,TGTGCCAGCACTGAGCCGAGTTCCTACAATGAGCAGTTCTTC,CASTEPSSYNEQFF
TRBV5-4,.,TRBJ2-2,.,TGTGCCAGCAGCTTGGGAGTGGGAAGCACCGGGGAGCTGTTTTTT,CASSLGVGSTGELFF